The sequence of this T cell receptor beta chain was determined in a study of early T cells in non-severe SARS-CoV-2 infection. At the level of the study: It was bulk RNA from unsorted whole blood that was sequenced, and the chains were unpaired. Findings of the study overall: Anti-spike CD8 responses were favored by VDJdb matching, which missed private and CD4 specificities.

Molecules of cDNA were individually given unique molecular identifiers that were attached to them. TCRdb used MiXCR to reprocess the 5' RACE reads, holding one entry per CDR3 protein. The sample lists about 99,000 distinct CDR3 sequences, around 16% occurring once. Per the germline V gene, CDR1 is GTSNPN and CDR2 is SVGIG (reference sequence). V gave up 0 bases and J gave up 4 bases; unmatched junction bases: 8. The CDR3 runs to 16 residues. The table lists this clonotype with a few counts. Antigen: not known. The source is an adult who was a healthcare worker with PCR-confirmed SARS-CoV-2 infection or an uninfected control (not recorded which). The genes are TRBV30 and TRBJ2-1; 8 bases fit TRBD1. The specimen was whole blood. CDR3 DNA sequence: TGTGCCTGGAGTGTACTTTTACAGGGGGTATACAATGAGCAGTTCTTC. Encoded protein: CAWSVLLQGVYNEQFF.